The clone carrying this T cell receptor (beta chain) was seen only a few times. This sample was taken from a study of T cell changes during pregnancy in multiple sclerosis. Data came from immunoSEQ multiplex PCR; TCRdb stores just in-frame clones and leaves some out. The table records about 31,000 clones, 70% to 90% of them present only once. Germline CDR1 reads MNHEY; CDR2 reads SMNVEV (reference sequence). There are 11 residues in the CDR3. With 6 bases removed from V and 4 bases from J, the gap between germline ends came to 7 bases. The genes are TRBV27 and TRBJ2-7; D call uncertain. The receptor was isolated from a female donor with multiple sclerosis, enrolled in a pregnancy study. Sequenced material: CD8+ T cells from peripheral blood mononuclear cells, taken in the second trimester of pregnancy. CDR3 residues: CASSLLYEQYF. In DNA form, the CDR3 reads TGTGCCAGCAGCCTCCTATACGAGCAGTACTTC.